This T cell receptor (beta chain) was observed in a study of shared clonotypes between healthy human individuals. Assay: immunoSEQ multiplex PCR; the TCRdb copy retains only in-frame clones and omits some. Of some 1 million clones detected, about 75% appear once; the ten largest clones hold 1.4%. The ends were cut back, 3 bases at V and 1 base at J, with 16 bases in the middle. The CDR3 contains 16 residues. The germline V gene has CDR1 SGDLS and CDR2 YYNGEE. Sequencing used memory CD4+ T cells sorted from blood. Subset of the sample: CD45RA-negative fraction. The chain carries TRBV9 and TRBJ1-2, with D perhaps TRBD1 (5 bases). This TCR derives from a man aged 18 to 35 in good health. CDR3 loop: CASSGHRDRGNYGYTF. CDR3 DNA sequence: TGTGCCAGCAGCGGACACCGGGACCGAGGTAACTATGGCTACACCTTC.